This T cell receptor (beta chain) derives from a study of neoadjuvant anti-PD-1 for oral cavity cancer. Trimming took 3 bases from V and 3 from J, leaving 12 bases between them. CDR1 and CDR2 from the germline V gene are LNHDA and SQIVND (reference sequence). CDR3 size: 14 residues. These oral cavity squamous cell carcinomas were HPV-negative and locally advanced. The data were produced by immunoSEQ multiplex PCR, yet TCRdb's version contains in-frame clones alone and is incomplete. The table has 70,000 to 95,000 clones, roughly 80% seen once. This clone was picked up a small number of times. This chain uses TRBV19 with TRBJ2-7; D is possibly TRBD1 (6 bases). This sequence was found in a person aged 40 to 85 with oral cavity squamous cell carcinoma. The source was PBMCs, collected before nivolumab (anti-PD-1) treatment. Here the CDR3 DNA reads TGTGCCAGTAGTATGACAGGTGCGGTCTACGAGCAGTACTTC. Translation gives CASSMTGAVYEQYF. The full variable domain, in which reference TRBV19 and TRBJ2-7 provide the parts outside the CDR3, is DGGITQSPKYLFRKEGQNVTLSCEQNLNHDAMYWYRQDPGQGLRLIYYSQIVNDFQKGDIAEGYSVSREKKESFPLTVTSAQKNPTAFYLCASSMTGAVYEQYFGPGTRLTVT.